The entry below gives a single T cell receptor (beta chain) sequence along with its context. CD4+ cells were split into CD45RA+ naive and CD45RA-negative memory subsets. The data originate from a study of shared clonotypes between healthy human individuals. The study ran the assay at deep level. Assay used: immunoSEQ multiplex PCR; TCRdb lists only in-frame clones, some missing. The sample lists around 510,000 clones; roughly 95% were seen once. The ends lost 3 bases at V and 6 bases at J; junction bases unmatched: 7. In germline, CDR1 is SGHAT, CDR2 FQNNGV. CDR3 length equals 15 residues. The J gene is TRBJ1-3, the V gene TRBV11-2, with 8 bases lining up with TRBD1. What was sequenced was naive CD4+ T cells sorted from blood. Documented subset: CD45RA+ positively selected. The receptor's source is a woman in her 30s in good health. CDR3 region: CASSFTQGGENTIYF. For the CDR3, the DNA is TGTGCCAGCAGCTTTACACAGGGGGGGGAAAACACCATATATTTT.